This T cell receptor (beta chain) was sequenced during a study of shared clonotypes between healthy human individuals. Terminally differentiated effector memory CD45RA+ cells were excluded from the naive CD8 cells, which were CD45RO-negative and positively selected for CCR7. Profiling relied on immunoSEQ multiplex PCR, and the TCRdb table lists in-frame clones only, not all of them. Seen here are millions of clones, about 94% observed once, and the top ten hold more than 0.95%. The source is a man between 18 and 29 years old in good health. Sample: naive CD8+ T cells sorted from blood.

CDR3 sequence (DNA): TGTGCCAGCAGGGGTTGGACAGGGACCCCAGATACGCAGTATTTT. Translation gives CASRGWTGTPDTQYF. The chain uses TRBV6-5 and TRBJ2-3, with TRBD1 matching over 8 bases. Germline CDR1 reads MNHEY; CDR2 reads SVGAGI. With V trimmed by 6 bases and J by 4 bases, 9 bases remained unmatched. The CDR3 spans 15 residues.